These 25 T cell receptor beta chains were all obtained from the same sample, sequenced in a study of T cells after yellow fever vaccination. MiXCR was run by TCRdb on the 5' RACE reads, yielding one entry per CDR3 protein. The data show 120,000 to 150,000 distinct CDR3 sequences, about 8% seen once. Sequencing was performed on CD4+ T cells sorted from PBMCs, taken 5 days after the yellow fever booster vaccination. The receptors shown here come from a man aged 25 to 45 who received the YFV17D yellow fever vaccine.

This clonotype was seen at least ten times. V gene TRBV15 combines with J gene TRBJ2-3; D may be TRBD2 (5 bases). Trimming took 6 bases from V and 2 from J, leaving 15 bases between them. Germline loops: CDR1 LNHNV, CDR2 YYDKDF (reference sequence). The CDR3 covers 15 residues. The chain's CDR3 is CATSSGLQFTDTQYF. Here the CDR3 DNA reads TGTGCCACCAGTTCAGGACTCCAATTCACAGATACGCAGTATTTT.

This clonotype was seen a single time. A read error is possible here, since a much larger clone lies one base away. J is TRBJ2-1 and V is TRBV20-1, with TRBD2 matching 12 bases. This CDR3 comprises 16 residues. Germline V gene sequence: CDR1 DFQATT, CDR2 SNEGSKA (reference sequence). The DNA for the CDR3 is TGCATTGCTACGACGACTAGCGGGAGCCCGCCTGGTGAGCAGTTCTTC. The encoded protein is CIATTTSGSPPGEQFF.

This clonotype was counted ten times or more. V gene TRBV7-2 combines with J gene TRBJ1-5, with unresolved D. This CDR3 contains 14 residues. Germline CDR1 and CDR2: SGHTA and FQGNSA. With 4 bases removed from V and 0 bases from J, the gap between germline ends came to 7 bases. The CDR3 sequence: CASSWMVSNQPQHF. CDR3 DNA: TGTGCCAGCAGCTGGATGGTTAGCAATCAGCCCCAGCATTTT.

This clonotype was counted many times. This chain joins TRBV7-2 and TRBJ1-1, with D unresolved. Germline V CDR1 and CDR2: SGHTA, FQGNSA. Trimming cost V 10 bases and J 1 base, with 13 bases left between them. The CDR3 sequence is 13 residues long. The CDR3: CANKRDANTEAFF. CDR3 nucleotides: TGTGCCAACAAAAGGGATGCGAACACTGAAGCTTTCTTT.

The table lists this clonotype with many counts. The chain recombines TRBV29-1 with TRBJ2-3; 12 nucleotides line up with TRBD2. CDR3 length equals 16 residues. CDR1 and CDR2 (germline): SQVTM, ANQGSEA. V was clipped by 6 bases and J by 7 bases; unmatched bases: 14. CDR3 protein: CSVAGTSGLGGYTQYF. The CDR3 region has the DNA TGCAGCGTCGCTGGGACTAGCGGGCTTGGGGGGTATACGCAGTATTTT.

This clonotype was counted at least ten times. This chain uses TRBV5-4 with TRBJ2-7; D may be TRBD1 (5 bases). Germline V gene data show CDR1 as SGHNT and CDR2 as YYREEE (reference sequence). V lost 1 base and J 3 bases, leaving 11 bases between the germline ends. The CDR3 is 14 amino acids. CDR3 sequence (DNA): TGTGCCAGCAGCTTGAAAGACAGTCGCTACGAGCAGTACTTC. Translated, it gives CASSLKDSRYEQYF.

This clonotype was seen many times. The chain recombines TRBV18 with TRBJ2-2; 10 nucleotides align to TRBD2. With 3 bases clipped from V and 2 bases from J, the junction kept 3 bases outside the gene matches. Germline V gene sequence: CDR1 KGHSH, CDR2 LQKENI. The CDR3 is 16 amino acids. The CDR3 DNA follows: TGTGCCAGCTCACCGGGACTAGCGACCAACACCGGGGAGCTGTTTTTT. Translated: CASSPGLATNTGELFF.

DNA for the CDR3: TGTGCCAGCAGCCAAGAAGGGAGAAAGGGACAGGGTAGTGCCGGGGAGCTGTTTTTT. It encodes CASSQEGRKGQGSAGELFF. The chain carries TRBV3-1 and TRBJ2-2; TRBD1 matches 9 bases. This CDR3 is 19 amino acids long. Trimming took 0 bases from V and 6 from J; bases not matched to a gene: 14. Germline lookup yields CDR1 LGHDT and CDR2 YNNKEL (reference sequence). The variable domain in full, completed from reference TRBV3-1 and TRBJ2-2, reads DTAVSQTPKYLVTQMGNDKSIKCEQNLGHDTMYWYKQDSKKFLKIMFSYNNKELIINETVPNRFSPKSPDKAHLNLHINSLELGDSAVYFCASSQEGRKGQGSAGELFFGEGSRLTVL.

This clonotype was counted at least ten times. V is TRBV5-1 and J is TRBJ2-1, with 8 nucleotides matching TRBD2. The CDR3 has 17 residues. The germline CDR1 and CDR2 sequences are SGHRS and YFSETQ. The V and J ends lost 1 base and 7 bases, in that order; junction bases with no gene match: 13. The CDR3 DNA follows: TGCGCCAGCAGCTTGCGAATACTAGCGGATGGAAGGAATGAGCAGTTCTTC. Protein: CASSLRILADGRNEQFF.

The rearrangement uses TRBV4-3 and TRBJ2-3, with 8 bases that match TRBD2. The junction had 6 bases not matched to a gene; V was cut back by 1 base and J by 6 bases. Germline values: CDR1 LGHNA, CDR2 YSLEER. CDR3 size: 15 residues. This CDR3 is CASSQGLATRDTQYF. The CDR3 coding sequence is TGCGCCAGCAGCCAAGGACTAGCGACCCGTGATACGCAGTATTTT.

This clonotype was counted ten times or more. V gene TRBV6-1 combines with J gene TRBJ2-3; 8 bases map to TRBD1. Germline values: CDR1 MNHNS, CDR2 SASEGT. The length of the CDR3 is 17 residues. The V and J ends lost 7 bases and 2 bases, in that order; junction bases with no gene match: 14. CDR3 DNA sequence: TGTGCCAGCACCAATAGGGGCAGGGGGCATTCCACAGATACGCAGTATTTT. It specifies CASTNRGRGHSTDTQYF.

The sample holds many counts of this clonotype. The genes are TRBV18 and TRBJ2-5; 9 nucleotides agree with TRBD1. J was trimmed by 2 bases and V by 3 bases; bases with no gene match: 1. Germline CDR1 is KGHSH and CDR2 is LQKENI. This CDR3 comprises 14 residues. The CDR3 DNA is TGTGCCAGCTCACCCGGACAGGGGCAAGAGACCCAGTACTTC. Its protein is CASSPGQGQETQYF. The full variable domain, with the rest looked up from reference TRBV18 and TRBJ2-5, is NAGVMQNPRHLVRRRGQEARLRCSPMKGHSHVYWYRQLPEEGLKFMVYLQKENIIDESGMPKERFSAEFPKEGPSILRIQQVVRGDSAAYFCASSPGQGQETQYFGPGTRLLVL.

At least ten counts were recorded for this clonotype. The genes are TRBV5-1 and TRBJ1-3; unclear D gene. This CDR3 is 17 amino acids long. Trimming removed 2 bases from V and 0 bases from J, with 15 bases in between. The germline V gene has CDR1 SGHRS and CDR2 YFSETQ. The CDR3 DNA reads as TGCGCCAGCAGCTTTGATTTCAGGCGTTCCTCTGGAAACACCATATATTTT. Its translation: CASSFDFRRSSGNTIYF.

This clonotype was counted at least ten times. V gene TRBV7-2 combines with J gene TRBJ2-7; 12 bases line up with TRBD2. From germline, CDR1 is SGHTA and CDR2 FQGNSA. The CDR3 sequence is 14 residues long. With V trimmed by 4 bases and J by 2 bases, 0 bases remained unmatched. The CDR3 nucleotides read TGTGCCAGCAGCTGGACTAGCGGGACCTACGAGCAGTACTTC. This encodes CASSWTSGTYEQYF.

This clonotype was recorded many times. The rearrangement uses TRBV6-1 and TRBJ2-7; possibly TRBD2 for D (6 bases). Germline V gene lookup returns CDR1 MNHNS and CDR2 SASEGT. With 11 bases removed from V and 4 bases from J, the gap between germline ends came to 18 bases. CDR3 size: 13 residues. The CDR3 sequence is CAGGYRQGYEQYF. CDR3 in DNA: TGTGCCGGGGGGTACCGGCAGGGATACGAGCAGTACTTC.

This clonotype has a count of ten or more. The chain has TRBV19 and TRBJ2-1; D uncertain. The CDR3 has 14 residues. Germline V lookup: CDR1 LNHDA, CDR2 SQIVND (reference sequence). Trimming removed 1 base at V and 12 bases at J, with 16 bases between. The CDR3 reads CASSIVAVPSPQFF. The CDR3 DNA sequence: TGTGCCAGTAGTATAGTTGCAGTTCCCTCCCCGCAGTTCTTC.

This clonotype showed up many times. The V gene is TRBV29-1, the J gene TRBJ1-1; D call uncertain. This CDR3 has 13 residues. Germline lookup yields CDR1 SQVTM and CDR2 ANQGSEA. Between the trimmed V and J ends, which lost 7 bases and 1 base, there was a span of 13 bases. The CDR3 DNA reads as TGCAGCGCGAAAACGGAGGGGAACACTGAAGCTTTCTTT. Translated: CSAKTEGNTEAFF.

This clonotype was recorded only once. With a much larger clone just one base away, this may be a read error. The rearrangement joins TRBV3-1 to TRBJ2-2; 11 nucleotides agree with TRBD2. Per germline, CDR1 LGHDT and CDR2 YNNKEL (reference sequence). This CDR3 has 17 residues. The CDR3 coding sequence is TGTGCCAGCACCCAAGTCCGGCCTAGCGGGAGGTCCGGGGAGCTGTTTTTT. Protein sequence: CASTQVRPSGRSGELFF.

This clonotype was counted many times. The V and J genes are TRBV6-1 and TRBJ1-2; possibly TRBD1 for D (5 bases). The CDR3 extends over 15 amino acids. Looked up from germline, CDR1 is MNHNS and CDR2 is SASEGT. Trimming shortened V by 6 bases and J by 8 bases, and 22 bases separated the two germline ends. DNA for the CDR3: TGTGCCAGCAGACTAGACAGCGGAGCATTTTGGGGCTACACCTTC. Amino acids: CASRLDSGAFWGYTF.

This clonotype was seen repeatedly, ten times or more. The J gene is TRBJ2-3, the V gene TRBV15; D may correspond to TRBD1 or TRBD2 (5 bases each). The CDR3 contains 15 residues. Germline CDR1 is LNHNV and CDR2 is YYDKDF (reference sequence). The V and J ends lost 0 bases and 4 bases respectively, with 11 bases between them. The DNA of the CDR3 is TGTGCCACCAGCAGAGATAGGTTGGGGGCAGATACGCAGTATTTT. Its translation: CATSRDRLGADTQYF.

This clonotype turned up a few times. Being one base from a much bigger clone, this may be a read error. The V gene is TRBV6-2 or TRBV6-3, the J gene TRBJ2-1; D is ambiguous. The CDR3 consists of 11 residues. Deletions cut 7 bases from V and 3 bases from J, with 4 bases between. Germline V gene sequence: CDR1 MNHEY, CDR2 SVGEGT. Here the CDR3 reads CASNDYNEQFF. DNA of the CDR3: TGTGCCAGCAACGACTACAATGAGCAGTTCTTC.

The rearrangement joins TRBV6-1 to TRBJ1-6; D remains ambiguous. This CDR3 has 14 residues. Trimming took 0 bases from V and 2 from J, leaving 2 bases between them. CDR1 MNHNS and CDR2 SASEGT come from the germline V gene. The CDR3 is CASSEAAYNSPLHF. CDR3 nucleotides: TGTGCCAGCAGTGAAGCAGCCTATAATTCACCCCTCCACTTT.

Many counts were recorded for this clonotype. The rearrangement uses TRBV19 and TRBJ2-2; 10 bases are a match to TRBD1. CDR1 and CDR2 (germline): LNHDA, SQIVND (reference sequence). J was trimmed by 8 bases and V by 3 bases; bases with no gene match: 12. This CDR3 contains 17 residues. CDR3 bases: TGTGCCAGTAGTATGATCCCCGACAGGGGGCGTTCGGGGGAGCTGTTTTTT. Its protein product is CASSMIPDRGRSGELFF. Full variable domain (rest looked up from reference TRBV19 and TRBJ2-2): DGGITQSPKYLFRKEGQNVTLSCEQNLNHDAMYWYRQDPGQGLRLIYYSQIVNDFQKGDIAEGYSVSREKKESFPLTVTSAQKNPTAFYLCASSMIPDRGRSGELFFGEGSRLTVL.

This clonotype has a handful of counts. The genes are TRBV7-8 and TRBJ2-2, with 10 bases aligning to TRBD2. V lost 4 bases and J lost 8; bases outside the gene matches: 13. The CDR3 sequence is 17 residues long. Germline lookup yields CDR1 SGHVS and CDR2 FQNEAQ. CDR3 nucleotides: TGTGCCAGCAGCTATATAAGAACTAGCGGGAATGAAGGGGAGCTGTTTTTT. Protein: CASSYIRTSGNEGELFF.

The J gene is TRBJ2-7, the V gene TRBV12-3 or TRBV12-4, with a weak D call TRBD2 (5 bases). The V end was cut by 3 bases, the J end by 0 bases, with 15 bases between. The CDR3 has 16 amino acids. The CDR3 spells CASSFARTFSSYEQYF. The CDR3 DNA reads as TGTGCCAGCAGTTTTGCTAGGACTTTTAGCTCCTACGAGCAGTACTTC.